The rows below give T cell receptor beta chains drawn from one sample of a study of blood T cell repertoires in COVID-19. Assay: immunoSEQ multiplex PCR; the TCRdb copy retains only in-frame clones and omits some. The sample records hundreds of thousands of clones, 70% to 90% being singletons. The specimen sequenced was peripheral blood. The source of these receptors is a woman in her forties who had recovered from COVID-19. Each CDR3 is given with its conserved first and last residue. Each record gives: V gene, clone size, J gene, D gene, CDR3 length, CDR3 protein, CDR3 DNA. D genes are given only for firm matches. Size values are once, few and many counts, or a class for expanded clones, and some rows have none.

TRBV5-4	once	TRBJ1-6	TRBD1	15	CASSPGTGPGSPLHF	TGTGCCAGCAGCCCAGGGACAGGGCCGGGATCACCCCTCCACTTT
TRBV11-3	-	TRBJ2-1	TRBD1	16	CASSRPGQGIVDEQFF	TGTGCCAGCAGCCGACCGGGACAGGGGATCGTTGATGAGCAGTTCTTC
TRBV11-3	-	TRBJ2-5	TRBD2	17	CASSATSGAGSSETQYF	TGTGCCAGCAGCGCAACTAGCGGGGCGGGATCCTCAGAGACCCAGTACTTC
TRBV25-1	-	TRBJ2-1	TRBD2	15	CASGPGLAGVGEQFF	TGTGCCAGCGGACCGGGACTAGCGGGAGTCGGTGAGCAGTTCTTC
TRBV7-2	-	TRBJ2-1	TRBD1	14	CASSYTTGGNEQFF	TGTGCCAGCAGCTATACGACAGGGGGCAATGAGCAGTTCTTC
TRBV2	-	TRBJ2-1	-	13	CASNWRTSNEQFF	TGTGCCAGCAATTGGCGGACTTCCAATGAGCAGTTCTTC
TRBV7-2	-	TRBJ1-2	-	16	CASSLVWAQANYGYTF	TGTGCCAGCAGCTTAGTCTGGGCCCAAGCTAACTATGGCTACACCTTC
TRBV10-3	-	TRBJ1-2	TRBD1	13	CAISEGQGVGYTF	TGTGCCATCAGTGAGGGGCAGGGGGTTGGCTACACCTTC
TRBV19	-	TRBJ2-2	TRBD1	15	CASKQQGARTGELFF	TGTGCCAGTAAACAACAGGGGGCGCGTACCGGGGAGCTGTTTTTT
TRBV6-4	-	TRBJ2-2	TRBD1	14	CASKTDRVTGELFF	TGTGCCAGCAAAACGGACAGGGTGACCGGGGAGCTGTTTTTT
TRBV7-2	once	TRBJ1-4	-	15	CASSPQLLSGEKLFF	TGTGCCAGCAGCCCACAGTTGCTTTCAGGCGAAAAACTGTTTTTT
TRBV5-4	-	TRBJ1-1	TRBD1	16	CASSPGGGPMNTEAFF	TGTGCCAGCAGCCCTGGAGGGGGCCCCATGAACACTGAAGCTTTCTTT
TRBV29-1	-	TRBJ1-2	-	13	CSVAAVVGPGYTF	TGCAGCGTCGCCGCGGTGGTGGGGCCTGGCTACACCTTC
TRBV5-4	few	TRBJ1-2	-	14	CASSLAGEPYGYTF	TGTGCCAGCAGCTTGGCTGGGGAGCCCTATGGCTACACCTTC
TRBV5-1	-	TRBJ2-2	-	15	CASSPSGPSTGELFF	TGCGCCAGCAGCCCCAGCGGCCCGAGCACCGGGGAGCTGTTTTTT
TRBV6-5	few	TRBJ1-1	TRBD1	13	CASSYPGTGQAFF	TGTGCCAGCAGTTACCCGGGGACAGGCCAAGCTTTCTTT
TRBV11-2	-	TRBJ2-1	TRBD2	17	CASSLALTSGRAGEQFF	TGTGCCAGCAGCTTAGCCCTAACTAGCGGGAGGGCCGGTGAGCAGTTCTTC
TRBV6-2/TRBV6-3	-	TRBJ2-6	TRBD2	14	CASSPGGGANVLTF	TGTGCCAGCAGTCCGGGGGGTGGGGCCAACGTCCTGACTTTC
TRBV12-3/TRBV12-4	-	TRBJ2-5	TRBD2	13	CASTPTSAETQYF	TGTGCCAGCACCCCGACTAGCGCAGAGACCCAGTACTTC
TRBV7-8	-	TRBJ2-7	TRBD1	14	CASSLGQGVYEQYF	TGTGCCAGCAGCCTGGGACAGGGGGTGTACGAGCAGTACTTC
TRBV11-1	-	TRBJ1-2	TRBD1	14	CASSPRRTGGGYTF	TGTGCCAGCAGCCCACGACGGACAGGGGGTGGCTACACCTTC
TRBV9	-	TRBJ2-1	-	15	CASSVEGKGYNEQFF	TGTGCCAGCAGCGTAGAGGGGAAGGGCTACAATGAGCAGTTCTTC
TRBV7-2	once	TRBJ2-1	-	17	CASSFPGGTVSYNEQFF	TGTGCCAGCAGCTTTCCCGGCGGGACCGTGTCCTACAATGAGCAGTTCTTC
TRBV18	once	TRBJ1-6	-	14	CASSPAGGGSPLHF	TGTGCCAGCTCACCGGCGGGCGGCGGTTCACCCCTCCACTTT
TRBV4-1	-	TRBJ2-2	-	15	CASSPVRGGTGELFF	TGCGCCAGCAGCCCTGTTCGAGGGGGCACCGGGGAGCTGTTTTTT
TRBV6-2/TRBV6-3	-	TRBJ1-4	TRBD1	17	CASSPDLRTGLNEKLFF	TGTGCCAGCAGCCCAGATCTCCGGACAGGCCTTAATGAAAAACTGTTTTTT
TRBV19	-	TRBJ2-7	TRBD2	14	CASSTAGGRLEQYF	TGTGCCAGTAGTACAGCGGGAGGACGTCTCGAGCAGTACTTC
TRBV6-6	few	TRBJ2-2	TRBD1	18	CASSPRPGTASNTGELFF	TGTGCCAGCAGTCCCCGACCCGGGACAGCCTCTAACACCGGGGAGCTGTTTTTT
TRBV3-1/TRBV3-2	-	TRBJ2-5	-	15	CASSPPRRAQETQYF	TGTGCCAGCAGCCCCCCGAGGAGAGCCCAAGAGACCCAGTACTTC
TRBV7-8	-	TRBJ1-5	-	17	CASSLDRDPTGNQPQHF	TGTGCCAGCAGCTTAGACAGGGACCCCACCGGCAATCAGCCCCAGCATTTT
TRBV10-3	few	TRBJ1-3	-	15	CASVGREGAGNTIYF	TGTGCCTCCGTCGGCAGGGAAGGGGCTGGAAACACCATATATTTT
TRBV4-1	-	TRBJ1-2	-	15	CASSQGGTTNYGYTF	TGCGCCAGCAGCCAAGGGGGCACCACAAACTATGGCTACACCTTC
TRBV5-1	-	TRBJ2-1	TRBD1	15	CASSPAGQEYNEQFF	TGCGCCAGCAGCCCCGCGGGACAGGAATACAATGAGCAGTTCTTC
TRBV5-4	-	TRBJ1-6	-	16	CASSPGGSLTRSPLHF	TGTGCCAGCAGCCCCGGGGGGTCTTTGACCCGCTCACCCCTCCACTTT
TRBV3-1/TRBV3-2	-	TRBJ2-7	-	15	CASSQGSGGTYEQYF	TGTGCCAGCAGCCAAGGGTCCGGAGGCACCTACGAGCAGTACTTC
TRBV7-9	-	TRBJ2-6	TRBD1	18	CASSPTGQPYSGANVLTF	TGTGCCAGCAGCCCGACGGGACAGCCCTACTCTGGGGCCAACGTCCTGACTTTC
TRBV19	-	TRBJ1-3	TRBD1	18	CASSTAGARGRFGNTIYF	TGTGCCAGTAGTACCGCGGGGGCCAGGGGGCGTTTTGGGAACACCATATATTTT
TRBV7-8	-	TRBJ1-5	-	18	CASSLGGGGTNSNQPQHF	TGTGCCAGCAGCTTAGGTGGGGGCGGCACTAATAGCAATCAGCCCCAGCATTTT
TRBV3-1/TRBV3-2	-	TRBJ1-4	-	16	CASSPKGGATNEKLFF	TGTGCCAGCAGCCCCAAAGGGGGTGCAACTAATGAAAAACTGTTTTTT
TRBV7-9	-	TRBJ1-4	-	15	CASSAPGGGGEKLFF	TGTGCCAGCAGCGCCCCTGGGGGCGGCGGTGAAAAACTGTTTTTT
TRBV12-3/TRBV12-4	-	TRBJ2-1	-	13	CASSLGPNNEQFF	TGTGCCAGCAGTTTGGGCCCCAACAATGAGCAGTTCTTC
TRBV18	-	TRBJ2-5	TRBD1	14	CASSPTGVQETQYF	TGTGCCAGCTCACCTACAGGGGTTCAAGAGACCCAGTACTTC
TRBV2	-	TRBJ1-1	-	16	CASRPGGTDQNTEAFF	TGTGCCAGCAGACCCGGGGGGACGGACCAGAACACTGAAGCTTTCTTT
TRBV4-2	-	TRBJ2-4	TRBD1	15	CASSQDWDRVGIQYF	TGTGCCAGCAGCCAAGACTGGGACAGGGTGGGCATTCAGTACTTC
TRBV11-1	-	TRBJ2-7	-	13	CASSLAREYEQYF	TGTGCCAGCAGCCTCGCCCGGGAGTACGAGCAGTACTTC
TRBV6-5	-	TRBJ1-1	-	15	CASSLVEGVATEAFF	TGTGCCAGCAGTTTGGTGGAGGGAGTAGCTACTGAAGCTTTCTTT
TRBV6-2/TRBV6-3	-	TRBJ1-5	-	17	CASSYGVAGAGNQPQHF	TGTGCCAGCAGTTACGGGGTCGCAGGGGCGGGCAATCAGCCCCAGCATTTT
TRBV24-1	-	TRBJ1-4	TRBD1	15	CATSDNRGANEKLFF	TGTGCCACCAGTGATAACAGGGGTGCTAATGAAAAACTGTTTTTT
TRBV7-9	-	TRBJ2-4	-	13	CASSPRAKNIQYF	TGTGCCAGCAGCCCTCGGGCCAAAAACATTCAGTACTTC
TRBV27	once	TRBJ1-1	TRBD1	16	CASSSNRGPLNTEAFF	TGTGCCAGCAGTTCAAACAGGGGACCCTTGAACACTGAAGCTTTCTTT
TRBV6-6	-	TRBJ1-2	-	14	CASSYGPTQGGYTF	TGTGCCAGCAGTTACGGCCCTACTCAGGGTGGCTACACCTTC